Shown below are 9 T cell receptor beta chains from a single sample sequenced in a study of beta chain features in type 1 diabetes. The authors reverse transcribed all of the isolated RNA, so sequencing captured expressed TCRB transcripts. Some clones are missing from TCRdb's copy, which holds only in-frame ones; the method was immunoSEQ multiplex PCR. The sample yields some 410,000 clones, 11% seen once. The source material was naive CD4+ T cells from blood. Source of these receptors: a woman under 30 in good health.

This clone showed up just a few times. This chain links TRBV5-4 with TRBJ2-1, with D perhaps assigned TRBD1 or TRBD2 (5 bases each). V lost 0 bases, J lost 4 bases, and 11 bases lay in between. The CDR3 contains 15 residues. Germline V lookup: CDR1 SGHNT, CDR2 YYREEE (reference sequence). The CDR3 reads CASSLAGTAYNEQFF. CDR3 bases: TGTGCCAGCAGCTTGGCCGGGACCGCATACAATGAGCAGTTCTTC. The full variable domain, in which reference TRBV5-4 and TRBJ2-1 provide the parts outside the CDR3, is ETGVTQSPTHLIKTRGQQVTLRCSSQSGHNTVSWYQQALGQGPQFIFQYYREEENGRGNFPPRFSGLQFPNYSSELNVNALELDDSALYLCASSLAGTAYNEQFFGPGTRLTVL.

This clone was seen more than once but under ten times. The same CDR3 can be traced to other DNA sequences in this sample. The chain combines TRBV7-9 with TRBJ2-3, with D unclear. The CDR3 has 13 residues. Germline assignment: CDR1 SEHNR and CDR2 FQNEAQ (reference sequence). The V gene lost 1 base and the J gene lost 1 base, with 3 bases spanning the gap. The CDR3 spells CASSLGGTDTQYF. The CDR3 DNA reads as TGTGCCAGCAGCTTAGGCGGCACAGATACGCAGTATTTT.

The chain combines TRBV6-5 with TRBJ1-5; tentative D call: TRBD1 (5 bases). The germline CDR1 and CDR2 sequences are MNHEY and SVGAGI. This CDR3 has 15 residues. The V end was cut by 0 bases, the J end by 3 bases, with 9 bases between. The CDR3 DNA sequence: TGTGCCAGCAGTTACTCTCTGGGGACCAATCAGCCCCAGCATTTT. Encoded protein: CASSYSLGTNQPQHF.

This clone appeared once. This rearrangement joins TRBV2 to TRBJ1-2, with D hard to call. Germline CDR1 SNHLY, CDR2 FYNNEI. The CDR3 spans 13 residues. Trimming cost V 3 bases and J 4 bases, with 9 bases left between them. CDR3 DNA: TGTGCCAGCAGTGACACCCCGTTCTATGGCTACACCTTC. Translating it yields CASSDTPFYGYTF.

This clone was counted only a few times. The rearrangement links TRBV4-3 to TRBJ2-3; no reliable D call. V lost 1 base, J lost 3 bases, and 8 bases lay in between. Per germline, CDR1 LGHNA and CDR2 YSLEER. This CDR3 has 14 amino acids. CDR3 nucleotide sequence: TGCGCCAGCAGCCAAGGGTCTGCGACAGATACGCAGTATTTT. As protein: CASSQGSATDTQYF.

This clone has only a few counts. CDR3 residues: CASSLRGSIQYF. CDR3 coding DNA: TGTGCCAGCAGCTTACGTGGGAGCATTCAGTACTTC. This chain connects TRBV28 to TRBJ2-4, with TRBD2 as a possible D gene (5 bases). CDR3 length: 12 residues. With 6 bases removed from V and 9 bases from J, the gap between germline ends came to 12 bases. Germline loops: CDR1 MDHEN, CDR2 SYDVKM.

This clone occurred a few times. This rearrangement joins TRBV21-1 to TRBJ1-1; the DNA was not used to check the table's D call, TRBD1. TRBV21-1 is tagged as a pseudogene. This CDR3 comprises 16 residues. Here the CDR3 DNA reads TGTGCCAGCAGCAAAGCCCTCAGACAGACGAACACTGAAGCTTTCTTT. Residues: CASSKALRQTNTEAFF.

This chain links TRBV18 with TRBJ2-4; 9 nucleotides match TRBD1. The CDR3 contains 15 residues. Germline CDR1 KGHSH, CDR2 LQKENI. V lost 2 bases to trimming and J lost 6 bases; unmatched junction nucleotides: 5. The CDR3 bases are TGTGCCAGCTCACCAAACAGGGGGCCGGTAAACATTCAGTACTTC. This sequence encodes CASSPNRGPVNIQYF.

This clone came up a few times. This chain joins TRBV4-3 and TRBJ2-7; D possibly corresponds to TRBD1 (6 bases). Germline V gives CDR1 LGHNA, CDR2 YSLEER. This CDR3 has 15 amino acids. Trimming stripped 1 base from V and 2 bases from J, with 12 bases between. As DNA, the CDR3 is TGCGCCAGCAGCCAAGGGACCGCAGGGGCCTACGAGCAGTACTTC. This translates into CASSQGTAGAYEQYF.